These T cell receptor beta chains were read from a single sample in a study of blood T cells in healthy people across ages. TCRdb called the 5' RACE reads again in MiXCR, with one record for every CDR3 protein. The profile shows 700,000 to 800,000 distinct CDR3 sequences, roughly 43% of them singletons. The specimen sequenced was blood. The receptors come from a woman aged 55-75 years in good health. CDR3s leave out the opening cysteine and the closing phenylalanine or tryptophan. Expanded clones get a size class; other rows say once, few or many, or leave the size out.

TRBV3-1	NA	15	TRBJ1-4	ASSQVQGRGFNEKLF
TRBV15	few	12	TRBJ1-5	ATSRDREIQPQH
TRBV10-3	many	12	TRBJ1-4	AISESGRNEKLF
TRBV6-1	NA	14	NA	AGSDAGTSSPETQY
TRBV6-1	few	13	TRBJ1-5	ASSVRTVNDQPQH
TRBV4-3	NA	13	TRBJ2-2	ASTIGVAGAGELF
TRBV29-1	NA	12	TRBJ2-3	SVDSGGGAGTQY
TRBV3-1	NA	14	TRBJ2-1	ASSQDGAGGWNEQF
TRBV28	NA	12	TRBJ2-7	ASSSIAVSYEQY
TRBV5-1	NA	15	NA	ASSSWTGSGSYNEQY
TRBV7-9	NA	13	TRBJ2-1	ASSFQDRGSNEQF
TRBV5-1	NA	13	TRBJ2-5	ASSLSRDRVETQY
TRBV12-3/TRBV12-4	NA	16	TRBJ2-3	ASSLGAGTSGSIGTQY
TRBV12-3/TRBV12-4	many	13	TRBJ2-6	ASSLRGSGANVLT
TRBV20-1	many	12	TRBJ2-5	SADLAGGQETQY
TRBV3-1	few	15	TRBJ2-1	ASSQDETGSSYNEQF
TRBV6-6	NA	14	TRBJ2-7	ASSYGHRLEGGEQY
TRBV27	NA	13	TRBJ1-2	ASSLVVGQGYGYT
TRBV7-8	once	14	TRBJ1-5	ASSQWEEPPNQPQH
TRBV6-5	few	14	TRBJ2-3	ASSYSGKLHTDTQY
TRBV27	NA	14	TRBJ2-5	ASSSGPSWVQETQY
TRBV6-2/TRBV6-3	many	10	TRBJ2-1	ASSYSVNEQF
TRBV29-1	NA	11	TRBJ2-1	SVANGGVAEQF
TRBV27	NA	13	TRBJ1-5	ASSSGQGVSQPQH
TRBV15	NA	12	TRBJ2-5	ATSRLAGNNEQY
TRBV9	many	11	TRBJ2-1	ASSPGTYNEQF
TRBV7-9	few	13	TRBJ2-5	ASSDTKGIQETQY
TRBV20-1	few	11	TRBJ2-5	SAREVASETQY
TRBV15	NA	13	TRBJ2-3	ATSLEGQYTDTQY
TRBV4-3	NA	14	TRBJ2-7	ASSQDGGDPAYEQY
TRBV20-1	NA	13	TRBJ2-2	SATHPGGRTGELF
TRBV7-9	NA	13	TRBJ2-1	ASTLASSGMDEQF
TRBV4-1	few	14	TRBJ1-6	ASSPEAGGRNSPLH
TRBV16	NA	13	TRBJ1-4	ASSQWSGTNEKLF
TRBV7-9	NA	12	TRBJ2-7	ASTPQTTGYEQY
TRBV30	NA	15	TRBJ2-5	AWSVGLGLAFQETQY
TRBV7-9	few	12	TRBJ2-7	ASSLTGGRYEQY
TRBV7-2	NA	12	TRBJ1-1	ASSTWDIEYEAF
TRBV12-3/TRBV12-4	few	13	TRBJ1-5	ASRDLGTPNQPQH
TRBV14	NA	14	TRBJ2-1	ASSPRNWGQGNEQF
TRBV2	few	12	TRBJ2-1	ASSFLAGGNEQF
TRBV4-1	NA	12	TRBJ2-1	ASSQATGHDEQF
TRBV7-2	few	13	TRBJ2-7	ASSFGDRVTYEQY
TRBV21-1	NA	13	TRBJ2-5	ASSKLAPLQETQY
TRBV11-2	NA	12	TRBJ2-1	ASSLASGNNEQF
TRBV29-1	NA	13	TRBJ2-2	SVARGVYPTGELF
TRBV5-1	NA	12	TRBJ2-3	ASRLAGGGNTRY
TRBV4-2	NA	15	TRBJ2-3	ASSALSSGRPTDTQY
TRBV7-3	NA	10	TRBJ1-1	ASSFTGGEAF
TRBV7-2	NA	15	TRBJ1-2	ARSRRGDRPSSYGYT
TRBV6-1	NA	14	TRBJ2-5	ASSEGSAGGLETQY
TRBV15	NA	14	TRBJ2-6	ATSSTGNSGANVLT
TRBV10-3	NA	10	TRBJ1-2	AISGPDYGYT
TRBV5-1	NA	13	TRBJ2-7	ASSLVGTGPYEQY